One sample yielded the 21 T cell receptor beta chains listed below, sequenced in a study of blood T cell repertoires in COVID-19. The method was immunoSEQ multiplex PCR; TCRdb's version includes in-frame clones alone and lacks a portion of them. The sample records some 370,000 clones, around 90% being singletons. The specimen was peripheral blood. These receptors came from a man aged 35 to 55 with acute or convalescent COVID-19.

V is TRBV4-2 and J is TRBJ2-3; D remains ambiguous. The V end lost 4 bases, the J end lost 0 bases, and 8 bases lay between the germline ends. Germline loops: CDR1 LGHNA, CDR2 YNFKEQ. The CDR3 spans 14 residues. CDR3 in amino acids: CASSRNPSTDTQYF. The CDR3 nucleotides are TGTGCCAGCAGCCGTAATCCTAGCACAGATACGCAGTATTTT.

This chain uses TRBV27 with TRBJ2-7, with TRBD1 matching 7 bases. Germline CDR1 reads MNHEY; CDR2 reads SMNVEV (reference sequence). V shed 3 bases, J shed 6 bases, and the junction held 8 bases outside the gene matches. This CDR3 is 14 amino acids long. In DNA, the CDR3 is TGTGCCAGCAGTTTGGGGAACAGGGGCCTCGAGCAGTACTTC. Translating gives CASSLGNRGLEQYF.

The chain has TRBV28 and TRBJ1-1; D ambiguous. V lost 5 bases to trimming and J lost 3 bases, with 10 bases between them. CDR1 and CDR2 from the germline V gene are MDHEN and SYDVKM. CDR3 size: 13 residues. The CDR3 DNA follows: TGTGCCAGCAGTGTCACAGCTTACACTGAAGCTTTCTTT. Residues: CASSVTAYTEAFF. Combining the CDR3 with reference TRBV28 and TRBJ1-1 gives the whole variable domain DVKVTQSSRYLVKRTGEKVFLECVQDMDHENMFWYRQDPGLGLRLIYFSYDVKMKEKGDIPEGYSVSREKKERFSLILESASTNQTSMYLCASSVTAYTEAFFGQGTRLTVV.

This clone was observed a single time. The identical CDR3 is also encoded by other nucleotide sequences in the sample. The chain's CDR3 is CASSLRGYGYTF. In DNA form, the CDR3 reads TGTGCCAGCAGTTTAAGAGGGTATGGCTACACCTTC. The J gene is TRBJ1-2, the V gene TRBV27; no definite D call. The CDR3 extends over 12 amino acids. V was clipped by 2 bases and J by 5 bases, with 6 bases between them. CDR1 is MNHEY and CDR2 is SMNVEV in the germline V gene (reference sequence).

This chain links TRBV9 with TRBJ2-6; 10 bases are shared with TRBD1. V dropped 7 bases and J dropped 0; count of bases not matched to a gene: 10. Germline V lookup: CDR1 SGDLS, CDR2 YYNGEE. The CDR3 is 18 amino acids. The CDR3 DNA sequence: TGTGCCAGCGGGGCACCGGGACAGGGGCCCTCTGGGGCCAACGTCCTGACTTTC. Translation: CASGAPGQGPSGANVLTF.

V usage is TRBV3-1 (or the pseudogene TRBV3-2) and J usage is TRBJ1-5; no definite D call. The CDR3 runs to 13 residues. V lost 0 bases and J 6 bases, leaving 6 bases between the germline ends. The germline V gene has CDR1 LGHDT and CDR2 YNNKEL (reference sequence). The CDR3 DNA reads as TGTGCCAGCAGCCAAGACCGTCTTCAGCCCCAGCATTTT. Its protein is CASSQDRLQPQHF.

The chain recombines TRBV11-2 with TRBJ1-6; TRBD1 matches 7 bases. Germline CDR1 reads SGHAT; CDR2 reads FQNNGV. CDR3 size: 19 residues. V lost 5 bases to trimming and J lost 5 bases; unmatched junction nucleotides: 18. This CDR3 reads CASSRRSGQSVGNNSPLHF. CDR3 bases: TGTGCCAGCAGCCGCAGATCGGGACAGTCCGTTGGTAATAATTCACCCCTCCACTTT.

This chain joins TRBV11-2 and TRBJ1-3; D is perhaps TRBD1 (6 bases). Germline-derived CDR1 and CDR2 are SGHAT and FQNNGV. This CDR3 is 18 amino acids long. V lost 5 bases and J lost 0, with 20 bases in between. In nucleotides, the CDR3 is TGTGCCAGCAGCCTAGGTTTAACGACAGGCCCCTCTGGAAACACCATATATTTT. Residues: CASSLGLTTGPSGNTIYF.

V is TRBV19 and J is TRBJ2-7; 7 nucleotides line up with TRBD1. V was clipped by 1 base and J by 5 bases; unmatched bases: 5. CDR3 size: 14 residues. Germline loops: CDR1 LNHDA, CDR2 SQIVND (reference sequence). The CDR3 protein is CASSIGQGTHEQYF. CDR3 DNA: TGTGCCAGTAGTATAGGACAGGGTACCCACGAGCAGTACTTC.

The V and J genes are TRBV28 and TRBJ2-3; possibly TRBD2 for D (6 bases). Looked up from germline, CDR1 is MDHEN and CDR2 is SYDVKM. The CDR3 contains 15 residues. V shed 4 bases and J shed 0 bases, with 11 bases lying between them. The DNA of the CDR3 is TGTGCCAGCAGTTCCGTGACTAGAAGCACAGATACGCAGTATTTT. This sequence encodes CASSSVTRSTDTQYF.

This chain connects TRBV27 to TRBJ2-3; tentative D call: TRBD2 (5 bases). Trimming took 3 bases from V and 4 from J, leaving 11 bases between them. CDR1 is MNHEY and CDR2 is SMNVEV in the germline V gene (reference sequence). The CDR3 is 14 residues long. CDR3 residues: CASSLDGIADTQYF. CDR3 nucleotide sequence: TGTGCCAGCAGTTTGGACGGGATTGCAGATACGCAGTATTTT.

J is TRBJ2-3 and V is TRBV9, with a possible D match to TRBD2 (6 bases). V was cut by 0 bases and J by 5 bases, with 16 bases left in between. The V gene's germline CDR1 is SGDLS and CDR2 YYNGEE. The CDR3 spans 16 residues. CDR3 residues: CASSVGGTPRVDTQYF. CDR3 nucleotides: TGTGCCAGCAGCGTAGGCGGGACGCCTCGAGTAGATACGCAGTATTTT.

This chain connects TRBV7-9 to TRBJ1-4; 7 bases fit TRBD1. Per the germline V gene, CDR1 is SEHNR and CDR2 is FQNEAQ (reference sequence). CDR3 length: 14 residues. V lost 5 bases and J lost 8; bases outside the gene matches: 8. CDR3: CASSLSLGGEKLFF. The CDR3 DNA sequence: TGTGCCAGCAGCCTCTCTCTAGGGGGCGAAAAACTGTTTTTT.

J is TRBJ2-7 and V is TRBV6-5; 7 nucleotides align to TRBD1. CDR1 and CDR2 from the germline V gene are MNHEY and SVGAGI. Trimming cost V 9 bases and J 6 bases; bases outside gene matches: 8. The CDR3 totals 12 residues. The CDR3 DNA sequence: TGTGCCAGTAACAACAGGGGACGCGAGCAGTACTTC. Amino acid sequence: CASNNRGREQYF.

This clone was seen a few times. The chain links TRBV5-1 to TRBJ2-7; D is perhaps TRBD2 (5 bases). The V end lost 1 base, the J end lost 3 bases, and 11 bases lay between the germline ends. The CDR3 extends over 14 amino acids. Per germline, CDR1 SGHRS and CDR2 YFSETQ. The CDR3 DNA reads TGCGCCAGCAGCTTGTATAGCGAGAACTACGAGCAGTACTTC. Protein product: CASSLYSENYEQYF.

V gene TRBV7-9 combines with J gene TRBJ1-5; tentatively, D is TRBD1 (6 bases). Looked up from germline, CDR1 is SEHNR and CDR2 is FQNEAQ (reference sequence). The CDR3 runs to 18 residues. The V gene lost 5 bases and the J gene lost 0 bases, with 20 bases spanning the gap. CDR3: CASSHSTGQKYSNQPQHF. CDR3 in DNA: TGTGCCAGCAGCCATAGCACGGGACAAAAGTATAGCAATCAGCCCCAGCATTTT.

The chain is built from TRBV5-6 and TRBJ2-3; 7 nucleotides align to TRBD1. Germline CDR1 is SGHDT and CDR2 is YYEEEE. Germline trimming cut 4 bases from V and 0 bases from J; bases unmatched to any gene: 5. The length of the CDR3 is 15 residues. The CDR3 bases are TGTGCCAGCAGCCCGGGACAGTTTAGCACAGATACGCAGTATTTT. It yields the protein CASSPGQFSTDTQYF.

The CDR3, as DNA: TGTGCCAGCAGCCCCTACCCCGGGAGGGGGGCCGGGGAGCTGTTTTTT. Translated: CASSPYPGRGAGELFF. The V and J genes are TRBV14 and TRBJ2-2; 8 positions match TRBD2. V was pared by 4 bases and J by 6 bases, with 10 bases of the junction left unmatched. Germline-derived CDR1 and CDR2 are SGHDN and FVKESK. This CDR3 is built from 16 residues.

This clone showed up just once. The chain uses TRBV4-2 and TRBJ2-3, with 7 bases matching TRBD2. Germline V gene sequence: CDR1 LGHNA, CDR2 YNFKEQ. The J segment lost 4 bases and the V segment lost 0 bases, leaving 7 bases of the junction unmatched. CDR3 length: 16 amino acids. The CDR3 loop is CASSQDDGGEADTQYF. CDR3 DNA: TGTGCCAGCAGCCAAGACGATGGGGGGGAGGCAGATACGCAGTATTTT.

This clone occurred once. The gene calls are TRBV19 and TRBJ2-1; the D gene is possibly TRBD1 (5 bases). The CDR3 consists of 14 residues. The germline CDR1 and CDR2 sequences are LNHDA and SQIVND (reference sequence). Trimming took 3 bases from V and 3 from J, leaving 9 bases between them. The CDR3 bases are TGTGCCAGTAGTATTGCGGACAACTACAATGAGCAGTTCTTC. As protein: CASSIADNYNEQFF.

The chain links TRBV5-1 to TRBJ1-4, with TRBD1 as a possible D gene (5 bases). Germline V gives CDR1 SGHRS, CDR2 YFSETQ. CDR3 length: 14 amino acids. V was clipped by 4 bases and J by 5 bases, with 12 bases between them. The CDR3 protein is CASSPTEINEKLFF. CDR3 sequence (DNA): TGCGCCAGCAGCCCGACAGAGATAAATGAAAAACTGTTTTTT.